The 28 T cell receptor beta chains below come from one sample, sequenced in a study of cytomegalovirus exposure and HLA in healthy donors. TCRdb's table, derived via immunoSEQ multiplex PCR, lists solely in-frame clones and lacks some. There are 100,000 to 120,000 clones in the sample; approximately 94% occur only once, and about 0.7% lies in the top ten. Sequencing used PBMCs. The receptors were gathered from a woman aged 18 to 35 in good health and CMV-seronegative.

The V gene is TRBV7-8, the J gene TRBJ2-5; weak D call: TRBD1 (5 bases). CDR3 length equals 14 residues. Germline loops: CDR1 SGHVS, CDR2 FQNEAQ. Trimming removed 5 bases at V and 1 base at J, with 11 bases between. The CDR3 protein is CASSPHGAQETQYF. The CDR3 DNA follows: TGTGCCAGCAGCCCACATGGGGCCCAAGAGACCCAGTACTTC.

This clone appeared once. V and J are TRBV6-7 and TRBJ2-7, with 8 bases matching TRBD1. TRBV6-7 is flagged as an ORF with uncertain function. J lost 3 bases, V lost 6 bases, and 7 bases had no gene match. CDR3 length equals 14 residues. CDR3 loop: CASSQGQVGYEQYF. The DNA of the CDR3 is TGTGCCAGCAGCCAGGGACAGGTCGGCTACGAGCAGTACTTC.

The chain has TRBV6-6 and TRBJ2-7, with D tentatively TRBD2 (6 bases). Looked up from germline, CDR1 is MNHNY and CDR2 is SVGAGI (reference sequence). V lost 2 bases, J lost 3 bases, and 14 bases lay in between. The CDR3 contains 15 residues. The CDR3 nucleotides read TGTGCCAGCAGTTACCTGGACTACCCGATCTACGAGCAGTACTTC. Protein product: CASSYLDYPIYEQYF.

This chain links TRBV5-1 with TRBJ2-1, with D perhaps TRBD2 (7 bases). V was cut by 4 bases and J by 4 bases, with 18 bases left in between. Germline V gene data show CDR1 as SGHRS and CDR2 as YFSETQ. This CDR3 contains 16 residues. In DNA, the CDR3 is TGCGCCAGCAGCCATATAGGGGGGGCCCCGTACAATGAGCAGTTCTTC. It yields the protein CASSHIGGAPYNEQFF.

V is TRBV7-9 and J is TRBJ2-2; TRBD2 matches 8 bases. The CDR3 totals 13 residues. Germline assignment: CDR1 SEHNR and CDR2 FQNEAQ (reference sequence). With 8 bases clipped from V and 4 bases from J, the junction kept 3 bases outside the gene matches. The CDR3 reads CASGLAGTGELFF. CDR3 nucleotides: TGTGCCAGCGGGCTAGCGGGCACCGGGGAGCTGTTTTTT.

The V gene is TRBV14, the J gene TRBJ2-7; D remains ambiguous. This CDR3 region has 8 residues. V shed 6 bases and J shed 9 bases, with 3 bases lying between them. Germline V lookup: CDR1 SGHDN, CDR2 FVKESK. Written as DNA, the CDR3 is TGTGCCAGCAGTCTGCAGTACTTC. Residues: CASSLQYF.

The chain joins TRBV5-1 to TRBJ2-1; 10 bases align to TRBD1. Germline values: CDR1 SGHRS, CDR2 YFSETQ. This CDR3 has 16 residues. Germline trimming cut 3 bases from V and 4 bases from J; bases unmatched to any gene: 7. In nucleotides, the CDR3 is TGCGCCAGCAGCTCCCTCCGGGACAGGGGTTACAATGAGCAGTTCTTC. It specifies CASSSLRDRGYNEQFF.

In this sample, this clone turned up once. The chain is built from TRBV7-9 and TRBJ2-2; 8 positions match TRBD2. The V gene's germline CDR1 is SEHNR and CDR2 FQNEAQ (reference sequence). After removal of 7 bases from V and 0 bases from J, the junction contained 13 bases not matched to a gene. The CDR3 is 18 residues long. The CDR3 coding sequence is TGTGCCAGCACCAATACAAATCGCGGGGGGCCGAACACCGGGGAGCTGTTTTTT. Amino acid sequence: CASTNTNRGGPNTGELFF.

This clone was seen just once. The chain uses TRBV19 and TRBJ1-6; 8 nucleotides align to TRBD1. Germline trimming cut 10 bases from V and 5 bases from J; bases unmatched to any gene: 7. The CDR3 sequence is 14 residues long. CDR1 and CDR2 from the germline V gene are LNHDA and SQIVND (reference sequence). CDR3: CATRTGQDNSPLHF. CDR3 bases: TGTGCCACCCGGACAGGGCAAGATAATTCACCCCTCCACTTT.

The rearrangement uses TRBV6-6 and TRBJ1-1; 7 positions agree with TRBD1. Germline V gene sequence: CDR1 MNHNY, CDR2 SVGAGI (reference sequence). The ends lost 5 bases at V and 4 bases at J; junction bases unmatched: 4. This CDR3 contains 13 residues. The CDR3 is CASSKQGSTEAFF. DNA of the CDR3: TGTGCCAGCAGTAAACAGGGGTCCACTGAAGCTTTCTTT.

This clone was recorded once. The DNA of the CDR3 is TGCGCCAGCAGTGACCGGACTAGCGGGGACTACGAGCAGTACTTC. Its translation is CASSDRTSGDYEQYF. The chain carries TRBV10-1 and TRBJ2-7; 12 bases match TRBD2. V was pared by 3 bases and J by 3 bases, with 3 bases of the junction left unmatched. The germline CDR1 and CDR2 sequences are WNHNN and SYGVQD (reference sequence). CDR3 size: 15 residues.

This chain links TRBV30 with TRBJ2-7, with a weak D call TRBD1 (6 bases). Trimming shortened V by 2 bases and J by 4 bases, and 12 bases separated the two germline ends. The CDR3 has 13 residues. In germline, CDR1 is GTSNPN, CDR2 SVGIG (reference sequence). Here the CDR3 reads CAWSPEGVYEQYF. CDR3 nucleotides: TGTGCCTGGAGTCCCGAGGGGGTTTACGAGCAGTACTTC.

The rearrangement links TRBV2 to TRBJ2-1, with D possibly matching TRBD2 (6 bases). The germline CDR1 and CDR2 sequences are SNHLY and FYNNEI. V shed 6 bases and J shed 0 bases, with 12 bases lying between them. The CDR3 extends over 15 amino acids. This CDR3 is CASSGDLFSYNEQFF. The CDR3 DNA sequence: TGTGCCAGCAGCGGGGACTTATTCTCCTACAATGAGCAGTTCTTC.

V usage is TRBV28 and J usage is TRBJ2-7; 9 bases align to TRBD1. The CDR3 is made up of 15 amino acids. The germline gives CDR1 MDHEN, CDR2 SYDVKM. V lost 5 bases to trimming and J lost 3 bases; unmatched junction nucleotides: 8. CDR3 region: CASSLPGQGVYEQYF. The CDR3 coding sequence is TGTGCCAGCAGTCTCCCGGGACAGGGCGTCTACGAGCAGTACTTC. The complete variable domain, with remaining parts taken from reference TRBV28 and TRBJ2-7, reads DVKVTQSSRYLVKRTGEKVFLECVQDMDHENMFWYRQDPGLGLRLIYFSYDVKMKEKGDIPEGYSVSREKKERFSLILESASTNQTSMYLCASSLPGQGVYEQYFGPGTRLTVT.

This chain connects TRBV25-1 to TRBJ1-5; 7 nucleotides agree with TRBD1. The CDR3 loop spans 14 amino acids. V trimming: 4 bases; J trimming: 3 bases; junction bases outside the gene matches: 3. Germline CDR1 reads MGHDK; CDR2 reads SYGVNS. The chain's CDR3 is CASSAQGVNQPQHF. The DNA of the CDR3 is TGTGCCAGCAGTGCCCAGGGGGTCAATCAGCCCCAGCATTTT.

V is TRBV4-2 and J is TRBJ1-6; D is uncertain. The CDR3 is 15 amino acids. Germline CDR1 is LGHNA and CDR2 is YNFKEQ. The germline V and J ends were trimmed by 1 base and 0 bases, with 4 bases remaining between them. CDR3 DNA: TGTGCCAGCAGCCAAGGGAGCTCCTATAATTCACCCCTCCACTTT. It yields the protein CASSQGSSYNSPLHF.

The V and J genes are TRBV27 and TRBJ1-3; perhaps TRBD1 as D (5 bases). The CDR3 has 15 residues. Germline-derived CDR1 and CDR2 are MNHEY and SMNVEV (reference sequence). The V end lost 2 bases, the J end lost 4 bases, and 12 bases lay between the germline ends. The DNA for the CDR3 is TGTGCCAGCAGTTTAGGGGCAGGGCTGGGAAACACCATATATTTT. It yields the protein CASSLGAGLGNTIYF.

The chain employs TRBV7-9 and TRBJ2-2; tentatively, D is TRBD2 (7 bases). Germline V gene sequence: CDR1 SEHNR, CDR2 FQNEAQ (reference sequence). V lost 6 bases, J lost 6 bases, and 11 bases lay in between. The CDR3 covers 13 residues. CDR3 region: CASRAGGPGELFF. CDR3 coding DNA: TGTGCCAGCAGAGCCGGGGGGCCCGGGGAGCTGTTTTTT. Combining the CDR3 with reference TRBV7-9 and TRBJ2-2 gives the whole variable domain DTGVSQNPRHKITKRGQNVTFRCDPISEHNRLYWYRQTLGQGPEFLTYFQNEAQLEKSRLLSDRFSAERPKGSFSTLEIQRTEQGDSAMYLCASRAGGPGELFFGEGSRLTVL.

The chain combines TRBV6-6 with TRBJ2-7; unclear D gene. The germline V gene encodes CDR1 MNHNY and CDR2 SVGAGI (reference sequence). The CDR3 totals 12 residues. V lost 2 bases, J lost 5 bases, and 7 bases lay in between. Here the CDR3 reads CASSYPAHEQYF. Written as DNA, the CDR3 is TGTGCCAGCAGTTACCCCGCGCACGAGCAGTACTTC.

The chain carries TRBV7-8 and TRBJ2-2, with 9 bases fitting TRBD2. The V gene end was trimmed by 6 bases and the J gene end by 2 bases; junction bases not matched to a gene: 7. In germline, CDR1 is SGHVS, CDR2 FQNEAQ. This CDR3 is 16 amino acids long. The CDR3 loop reads CASRENSGRNTGELFF. The CDR3 DNA sequence: TGTGCCAGCAGAGAAAATAGCGGGAGAAACACCGGGGAGCTGTTTTTT.

The CDR3 region has the DNA TGTGCCAGCAGCCAGAATCCAGTGCGAGGCGCGGGTGGTTCACCCCTCCACTTT. It yields the protein CASSQNPVRGAGGSPLHF. This sequence joins TRBV4-2 and TRBJ1-6; the D is unclear. The CDR3 consists of 18 residues. Germline lookup yields CDR1 LGHNA and CDR2 YNFKEQ. The V end lost 3 bases, the J end lost 9 bases, and 24 bases lay between the germline ends.

The rearrangement links TRBV5-1 to TRBJ1-3, with D unclear. The CDR3 consists of 15 residues. V lost 5 bases and J lost 0, with 12 bases in between. Germline V gene lookup returns CDR1 SGHRS and CDR2 YFSETQ. The CDR3 sequence is CASRPQASSGNTIYF. The CDR3 DNA reads TGCGCCAGCAGGCCTCAGGCCTCCTCTGGAAACACCATATATTTT. The variable domain in full, with the rest retrieved from reference TRBV5-1 and TRBJ1-3, is KAGVTQTPRYLIKTRGQQVTLSCSPISGHRSVSWYQQTPGQGLQFLFEYFSETQRNKGNFPGRFSGRQFSNSRSEMNVSTLELGDSALYLCASRPQASSGNTIYFGEGSWLTVV.

The chain is built from TRBV5-5 and TRBJ1-1; D is ambiguous. Per the germline V gene, CDR1 is SGHKS and CDR2 is YYEKEE (reference sequence). The CDR3 has 16 amino acids. Trimming left V 5 bases short and J 4 bases short, with 21 bases between. The CDR3 here is CASRSGVGNSGTEAFF. CDR3 in DNA: TGTGCCAGCAGGAGCGGGGTCGGTAATTCCGGCACTGAAGCTTTCTTT.

This rearrangement joins TRBV7-3 to TRBJ2-2; D unresolved. The CDR3 is 15 amino acids. Trimming left V 3 bases short and J 1 base short, with 9 bases between. Germline loops: CDR1 SGHTA, CDR2 FQGTGA. The CDR3 loop reads CASSFLPGNTGELFF. The CDR3 DNA sequence: TGTGCCAGCAGCTTTTTACCGGGGAACACCGGGGAGCTGTTTTTT.

This chain links TRBV28 with TRBJ1-2; weak D call: TRBD1 (5 bases). Germline V CDR1 and CDR2: MDHEN, SYDVKM. V was pared by 3 bases and J by 7 bases, with 15 bases between. The CDR3 runs 14 residues. The DNA of the CDR3 is TGTGCCAGCAGTTTTCTTGGGACTCCGTCTGGCTACACCTTC. It specifies CASSFLGTPSGYTF.

The genes are TRBV5-4 and TRBJ1-2; 10 bases are a match to TRBD1. The V gene's germline CDR1 is SGHNT and CDR2 YYREEE (reference sequence). J lost 1 base, V lost 4 bases, and 7 bases had no gene match. The CDR3 is 16 amino acids. The CDR3 DNA is TGTGCCAGCAGCCCCTCCGGGACAGGGGTTAACTATGGCTACACCTTC. This gives the protein CASSPSGTGVNYGYTF.

V usage is TRBV7-8 and J usage is TRBJ2-3; 10 bases line up with TRBD1. The germline CDR1 and CDR2 sequences are SGHVS and FQNEAQ. CDR3 length equals 16 residues. V shed 5 bases, J shed 0 bases, and the junction held 5 bases outside the gene matches. The CDR3 bases are TGTGCCAGCAGCAGACAGGGGGCATCTAGCACAGATACGCAGTATTTT. Protein product: CASSRQGASSTDTQYF.

This rearrangement joins TRBV7-9 to TRBJ1-5, with 7 bases matching TRBD1. Germline CDR1 is SEHNR and CDR2 is FQNEAQ (reference sequence). V lost 5 bases and J lost 3; bases outside the gene matches: 7. This CDR3 has 15 residues. This CDR3 reads CASSGGGRDNQPQHF. The CDR3 nucleotides are TGTGCCAGCAGCGGAGGGGGCCGAGACAATCAGCCCCAGCATTTT. The entire variable domain, with the rest obtained from reference TRBV7-9 and TRBJ1-5, is as follows: DTGVSQNPRHKITKRGQNVTFRCDPISEHNRLYWYRQTLGQGPEFLTYFQNEAQLEKSRLLSDRFSAERPKGSFSTLEIQRTEQGDSAMYLCASSGGGRDNQPQHFGDGTRLSIL.